This section outlines one T cell receptor beta chain sequence together with its context. The antigen it recognizes is unknown. No much larger clone is present one base from it, and per-base qualities are unavailable. The same CDR3 arises from other DNA sequences in this sample as well. Patients with autoimmune disease history or receiving systemic immunosuppression were excluded from the trial. Peripheral blood for TCR sequencing was collected from all dose cohorts at baseline, on cycle 4 day 1, and on cycle 7 day 1. The samples were taken from a phase I, first-in-human, multicenter, open-label dose-escalation trial of ivuxolimab. The trial enrolled adults with locally advanced or metastatic head and neck squamous cell, hepatocellular, melanoma or renal cell carcinoma. Before TCR sequencing, CD4+ and CD8+ T cells were separately sorted from peripheral blood. CDR1 and CDR2 were assigned from the germline V gene as SGHRS and YFSETQ. V is reduced by 4 bases and J by 5 bases, leaving a spacing of 17 bases between them. The CDR3 holds 15 amino acids from the cysteine to the phenylalanine. This entry keeps only the CDR3 DNA: 45 bases, framed from base 1.

The data are from a study of OX40 agonist ivuxolimab in advanced cancers. Looking at the study overall: Ivuxolimab, which targeted the costimulatory receptor OX40 (CD134), was an agonistic, fully human IgG2 monoclonal antibody. The paper covers the monotherapy dose-escalation part of the phase I ivuxolimab trial, which included N ≈ 50 patients. The dose-escalation cohort was roughly 83% male with a mean age of 60 years, ranging from roughly 23 to 90. Intravenous ivuxolimab was administered to patients every 2 weeks at six dose levels: 0.01, 0.1, 0.3, 1.5, 3 and 10 mg/kg. Prior anti-PD-1, anti-PD-L1 or anti-CTLA-4 therapy was permitted, and checkpoint inhibitors had been received by less than 45% of dose-escalation patients. Of the roughly 51 patients in dose escalation, some 20 had hepatocellular carcinoma, some 15 had melanoma, 9 had renal cell carcinoma and 9 had head and neck cancer. The point of sequencing TCRbeta in the periphery was to test whether ivuxolimab changed TCR sequence diversity and drove clonal T-cell expansion. Partial responses occurred in three dose-escalation patients, of whom one had hepatocellular carcinoma and two had cutaneous melanoma.

To sequence the TCRbeta CDR3 region, genomic DNA was isolated from the sorted cells. TCRbeta CDR3 regions were sequenced using the immunoSEQ Assay. Imported from immuneACCESS, the table was reduced by TCRdb to in-frame sequences with V and J called. These copies leave out some clones; in studies compared against another copy, an unresolved V gene accounts for under half, and the cause of the remainder is not known. The sample yields under 45,000 clones; 80% to 85% were counted once. The ten largest clones take up less than 2% of the sample. The investigation overall reported the following: At doses from 0.1 to 3.0 mg/kg, clonal expansion was seen in both CD4+ and CD8+ blood T cells between baseline and week 6. In the 0.1-3.0 mg/kg groups, partial responders were among the patients with the lowest normalized peripheral clonal expansion, particularly in CD8+ T cells. After ivuxolimab, expanded clones were on average more numerous among CD8+ T cells than among CD4+ T cells. Low levels of normalized T-cell clonal expansion were also seen in some patients who did not respond. Which antigens the clonally expanded peripheral T cells were specific for was not determined.

This chain joins TRBV5-1 to TRBJ2-3, with the D call perhaps TRBD1 or TRBD2, each one matching 5 bases. The sequences come from CD4+ or CD8+ T cells sorted from blood, collected in a trial of the OX40 agonist ivuxolimab. This sequence was found in an adult with an advanced solid tumor such as melanoma, head and neck, liver or kidney cancer. CDR3 region: CASSPSRGEGDTQYF. The DNA sequence follows: TGCGCCAGCAGCCCAAGTAGGGGAGAGGGAGATACGCAGTATTTT.